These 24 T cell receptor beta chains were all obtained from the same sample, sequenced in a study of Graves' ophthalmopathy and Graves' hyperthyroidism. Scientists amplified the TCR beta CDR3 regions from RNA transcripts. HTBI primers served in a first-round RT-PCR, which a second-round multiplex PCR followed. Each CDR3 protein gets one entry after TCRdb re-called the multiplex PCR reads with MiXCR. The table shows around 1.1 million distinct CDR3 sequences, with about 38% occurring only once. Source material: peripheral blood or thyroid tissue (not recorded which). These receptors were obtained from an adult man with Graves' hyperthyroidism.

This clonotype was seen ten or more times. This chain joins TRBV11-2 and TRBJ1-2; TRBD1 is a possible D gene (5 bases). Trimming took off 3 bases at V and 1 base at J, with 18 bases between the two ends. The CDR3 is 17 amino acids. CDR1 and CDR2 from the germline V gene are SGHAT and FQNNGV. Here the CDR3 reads CASSFSRAETLNYGYTF. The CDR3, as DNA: TGTGCCAGCAGCTTCTCCAGGGCGGAAACTCTTAACTATGGCTACACCTTC.

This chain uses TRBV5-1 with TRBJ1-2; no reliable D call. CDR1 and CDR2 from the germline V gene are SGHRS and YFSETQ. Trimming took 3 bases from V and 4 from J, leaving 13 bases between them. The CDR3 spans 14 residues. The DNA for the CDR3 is TGCGCCAGCAGCTCGTCACTCCTGACCTATGGCTACACCTTC. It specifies CASSSSLLTYGYTF.

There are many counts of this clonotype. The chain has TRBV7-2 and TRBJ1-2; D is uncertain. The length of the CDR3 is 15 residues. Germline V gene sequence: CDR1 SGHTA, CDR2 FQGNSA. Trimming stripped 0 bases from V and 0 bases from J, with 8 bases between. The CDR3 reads CASSLAQVTNYGYTF. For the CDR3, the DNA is TGTGCCAGCAGCTTAGCTCAGGTTACTAACTATGGCTACACCTTC. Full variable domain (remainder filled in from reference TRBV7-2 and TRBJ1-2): GAGVSQSPSNKVTEKGKDVELRCDPISGHTALYWYRQSLGQGLEFLIYFQGNSAPDKSGLPSDRFSAERTGGSVSTLTIQRTQQEDSAVYLCASSLAQVTNYGYTFGSGTRLTVV.

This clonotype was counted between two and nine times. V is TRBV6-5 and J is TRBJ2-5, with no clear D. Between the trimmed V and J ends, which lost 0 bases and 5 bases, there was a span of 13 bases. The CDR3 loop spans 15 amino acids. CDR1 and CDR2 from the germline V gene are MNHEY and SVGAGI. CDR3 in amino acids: CASSYSRTVWETQYF. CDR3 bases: TGTGCCAGCAGTTACTCGAGAACGGTTTGGGAGACCCAGTACTTC.

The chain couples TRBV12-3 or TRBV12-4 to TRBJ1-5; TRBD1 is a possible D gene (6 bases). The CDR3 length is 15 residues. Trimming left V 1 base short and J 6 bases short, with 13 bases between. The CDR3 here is CASSLGRGSGQPQHF. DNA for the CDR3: TGTGCCAGCAGTTTAGGCAGGGGAAGTGGTCAGCCCCAGCATTTT.

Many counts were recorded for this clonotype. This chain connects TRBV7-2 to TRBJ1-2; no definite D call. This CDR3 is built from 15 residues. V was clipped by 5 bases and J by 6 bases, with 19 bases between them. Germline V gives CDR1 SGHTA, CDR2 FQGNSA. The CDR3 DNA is TGTGCCAGCAGCCCAGCTGTGGGGAACGTGCATGGCTACACCTTC. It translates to CASSPAVGNVHGYTF.

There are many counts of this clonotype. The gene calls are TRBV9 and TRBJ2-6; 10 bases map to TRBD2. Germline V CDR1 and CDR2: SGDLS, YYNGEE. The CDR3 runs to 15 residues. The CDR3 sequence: CATSGGDSGANVLTF. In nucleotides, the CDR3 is TGTGCGACGAGCGGGGGGGACTCTGGGGCCAACGTCCTGACTTTC.

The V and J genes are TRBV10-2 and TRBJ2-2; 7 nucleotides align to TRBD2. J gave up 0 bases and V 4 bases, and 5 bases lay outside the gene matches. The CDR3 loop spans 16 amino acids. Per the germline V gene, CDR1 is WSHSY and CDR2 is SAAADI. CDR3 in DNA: TGCGCCAGCAGTGCCTCTAGCGGCCCGAACACCGGGGAGCTGTTTTTT. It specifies CASSASSGPNTGELFF.

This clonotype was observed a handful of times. In DNA form, the CDR3 reads TGCAGCGTTGGGATCGGGGGTTTCACAGATACGCAGTATTTT. Translated, it gives CSVGIGGFTDTQYF. The chain joins TRBV29-1 to TRBJ2-3, with a tentative D call TRBD2 (6 bases). This CDR3 has 14 amino acids. Trimming left V 4 bases short and J 2 bases short, with 13 bases between. CDR1 is SQVTM, CDR2 ANQGSEA, per germline.

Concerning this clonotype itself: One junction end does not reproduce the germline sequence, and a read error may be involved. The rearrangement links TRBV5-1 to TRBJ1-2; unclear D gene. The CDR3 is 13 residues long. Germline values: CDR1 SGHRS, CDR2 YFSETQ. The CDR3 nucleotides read TGTGCCAGCAGCTTTGGCCCGGGCAGCCTCTACACCTTC. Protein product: CASSFGPGSLYTF.

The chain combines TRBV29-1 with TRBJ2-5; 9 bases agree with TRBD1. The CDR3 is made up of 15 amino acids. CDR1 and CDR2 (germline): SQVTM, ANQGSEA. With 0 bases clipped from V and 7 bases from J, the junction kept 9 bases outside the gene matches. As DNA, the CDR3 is TGCAGCGTTGAAGATCGGGACAGGGTGCTTGGGACCCAGTACTTC. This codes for CSVEDRDRVLGTQYF.

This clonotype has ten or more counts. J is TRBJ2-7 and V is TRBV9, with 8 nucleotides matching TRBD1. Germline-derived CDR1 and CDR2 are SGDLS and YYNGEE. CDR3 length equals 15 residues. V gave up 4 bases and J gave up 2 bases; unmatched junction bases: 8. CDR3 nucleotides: TGTGCCAGCAGCCTCCGACAGGGGCCAGCCTACGAGCAGTACTTC. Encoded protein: CASSLRQGPAYEQYF.

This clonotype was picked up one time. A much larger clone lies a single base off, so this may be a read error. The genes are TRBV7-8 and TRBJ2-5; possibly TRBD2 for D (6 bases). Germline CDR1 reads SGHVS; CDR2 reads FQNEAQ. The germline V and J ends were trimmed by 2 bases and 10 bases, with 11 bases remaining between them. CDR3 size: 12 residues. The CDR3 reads CASSLWVRGQYF. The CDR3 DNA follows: TGTGCCAGCAGCTTATGGGTGCGGGGCCAGTACTTC.

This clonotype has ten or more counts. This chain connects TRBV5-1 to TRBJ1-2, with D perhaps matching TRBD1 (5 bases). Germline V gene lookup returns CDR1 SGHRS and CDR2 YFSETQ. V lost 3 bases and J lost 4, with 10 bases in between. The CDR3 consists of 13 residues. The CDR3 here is CASSSQGAYGYTF. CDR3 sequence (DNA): TGCGCCAGCAGCTCCCAGGGAGCCTATGGCTACACCTTC. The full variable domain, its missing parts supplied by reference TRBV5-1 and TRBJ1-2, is KAGVTQTPRYLIKTRGQQVTLSCSPISGHRSVSWYQQTPGQGLQFLFEYFSETQRNKGNFPGRFSGRQFSNSRSEMNVSTLELGDSALYLCASSSQGAYGYTFGSGTRLTVV.

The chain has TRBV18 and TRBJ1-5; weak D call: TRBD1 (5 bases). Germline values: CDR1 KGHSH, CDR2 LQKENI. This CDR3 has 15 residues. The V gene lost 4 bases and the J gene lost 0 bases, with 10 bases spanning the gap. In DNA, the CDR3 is TGTGCCAGCTCACGGGAACAGGCTAGCAATCAGCCCCAGCATTTT. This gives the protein CASSREQASNQPQHF.

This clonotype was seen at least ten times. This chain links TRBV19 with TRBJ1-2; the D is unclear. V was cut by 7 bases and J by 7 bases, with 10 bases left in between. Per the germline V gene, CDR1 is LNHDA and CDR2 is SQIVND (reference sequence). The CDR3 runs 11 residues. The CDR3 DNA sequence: TGTGCCAGTAACCTTGGAGGTGGCTACACCTTC. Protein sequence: CASNLGGGYTF. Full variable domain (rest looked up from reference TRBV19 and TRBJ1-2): DGGITQSPKYLFRKEGQNVTLSCEQNLNHDAMYWYRQDPGQGLRLIYYSQIVNDFQKGDIAEGYSVSREKKESFPLTVTSAQKNPTAFYLCASNLGGGYTFGSGTRLTVV.

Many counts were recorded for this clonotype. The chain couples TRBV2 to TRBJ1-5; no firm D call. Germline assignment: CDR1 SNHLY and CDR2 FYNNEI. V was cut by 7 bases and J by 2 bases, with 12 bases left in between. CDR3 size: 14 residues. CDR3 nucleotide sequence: TGTGCCAGCACGGCCCTGACCGGCAATCAGCCCCAGCATTTT. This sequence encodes CASTALTGNQPQHF. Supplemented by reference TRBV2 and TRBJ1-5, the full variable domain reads EPEVTQTPSHQVTQMGQEVILRCVPISNHLYFYWYRQILGQKVEFLVSFYNNEISEKSEIFDDQFSVERPDGSNFTLKIRSTKLEDSAMYFCASTALTGNQPQHFGDGTRLSIL.

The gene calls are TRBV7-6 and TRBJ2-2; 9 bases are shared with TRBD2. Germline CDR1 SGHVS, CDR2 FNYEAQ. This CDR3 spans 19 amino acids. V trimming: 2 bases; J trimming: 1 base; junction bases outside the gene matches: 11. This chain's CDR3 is CASSLLAREGPLNTGELFF. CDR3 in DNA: TGTGCCAGCAGCTTACTTGCGCGGGAGGGACCCCTGAACACCGGGGAGCTGTTTTTT.

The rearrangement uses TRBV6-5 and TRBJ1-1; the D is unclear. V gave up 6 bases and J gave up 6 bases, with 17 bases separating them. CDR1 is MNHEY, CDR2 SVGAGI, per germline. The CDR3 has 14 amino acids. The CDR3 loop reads CASSRSGGEPEAFF. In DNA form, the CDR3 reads TGTGCCAGCAGCCGGAGTGGCGGGGAACCTGAAGCTTTCTTT.

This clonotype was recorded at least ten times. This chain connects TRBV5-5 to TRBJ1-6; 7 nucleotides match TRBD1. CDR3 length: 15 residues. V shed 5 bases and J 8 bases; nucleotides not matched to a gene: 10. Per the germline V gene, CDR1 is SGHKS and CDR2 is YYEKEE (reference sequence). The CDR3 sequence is CASSSTGTADSPLHF. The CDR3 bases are TGTGCCAGCAGTTCAACCGGGACAGCAGATTCACCCCTCCACTTT.

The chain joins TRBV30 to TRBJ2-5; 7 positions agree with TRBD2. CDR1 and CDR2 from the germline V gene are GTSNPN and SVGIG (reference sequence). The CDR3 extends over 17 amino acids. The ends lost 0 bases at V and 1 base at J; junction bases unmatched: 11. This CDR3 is CAWSVRRTSGTQETQYF. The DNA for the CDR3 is TGTGCCTGGAGTGTTAGGAGGACGAGCGGGACCCAAGAGACCCAGTACTTC.

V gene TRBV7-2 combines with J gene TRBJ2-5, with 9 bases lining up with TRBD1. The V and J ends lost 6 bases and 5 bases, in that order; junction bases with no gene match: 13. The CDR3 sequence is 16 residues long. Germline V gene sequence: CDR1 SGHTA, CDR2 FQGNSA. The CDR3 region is CASRTRDRALWETQYF. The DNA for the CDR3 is TGTGCCAGCAGGACGAGGGACAGGGCGCTATGGGAGACCCAGTACTTC.

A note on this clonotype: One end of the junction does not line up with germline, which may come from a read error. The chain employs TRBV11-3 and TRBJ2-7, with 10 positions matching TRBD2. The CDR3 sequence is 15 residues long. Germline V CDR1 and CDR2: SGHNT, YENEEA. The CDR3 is CASSLPSGGSYEQCF. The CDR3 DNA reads TGTGCCAGCAGCTTACCTAGCGGGGGATCCTACGAGCAGTGCTTC.

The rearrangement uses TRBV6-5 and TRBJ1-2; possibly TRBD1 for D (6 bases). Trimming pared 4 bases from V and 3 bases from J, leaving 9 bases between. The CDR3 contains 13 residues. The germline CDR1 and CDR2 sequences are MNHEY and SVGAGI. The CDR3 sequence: CASSSGQHYGYTF. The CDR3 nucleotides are TGTGCCAGCAGTTCTGGACAGCACTATGGCTACACCTTC.